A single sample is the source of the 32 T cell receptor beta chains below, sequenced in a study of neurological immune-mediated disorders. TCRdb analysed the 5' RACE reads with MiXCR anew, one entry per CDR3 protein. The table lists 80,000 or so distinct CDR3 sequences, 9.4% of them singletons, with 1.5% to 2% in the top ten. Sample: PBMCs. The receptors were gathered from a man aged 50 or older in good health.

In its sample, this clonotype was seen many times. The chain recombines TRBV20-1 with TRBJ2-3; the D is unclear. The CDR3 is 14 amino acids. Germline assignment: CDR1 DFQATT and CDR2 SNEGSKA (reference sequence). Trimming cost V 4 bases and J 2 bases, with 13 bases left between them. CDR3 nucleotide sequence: TGCAGTGCTACAATAGATCCTTACACAGATACGCAGTATTTT. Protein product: CSATIDPYTDTQYF.

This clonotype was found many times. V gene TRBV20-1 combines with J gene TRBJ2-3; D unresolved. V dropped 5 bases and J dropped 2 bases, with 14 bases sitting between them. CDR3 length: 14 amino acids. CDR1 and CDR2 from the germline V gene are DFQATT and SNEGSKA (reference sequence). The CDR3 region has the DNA TGCAGTGCTTGTGAACCGGGCTCCACAGATACGCAGTATTTT. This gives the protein CSACEPGSTDTQYF.

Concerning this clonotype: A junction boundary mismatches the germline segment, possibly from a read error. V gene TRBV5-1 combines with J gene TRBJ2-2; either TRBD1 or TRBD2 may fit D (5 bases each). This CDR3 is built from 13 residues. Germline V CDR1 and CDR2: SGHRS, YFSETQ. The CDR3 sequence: CASSLQGTGERFF. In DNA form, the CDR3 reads TGCGCCAGCAGCTTGCAGGGCACTGGGGAGCGGTTTTTT.

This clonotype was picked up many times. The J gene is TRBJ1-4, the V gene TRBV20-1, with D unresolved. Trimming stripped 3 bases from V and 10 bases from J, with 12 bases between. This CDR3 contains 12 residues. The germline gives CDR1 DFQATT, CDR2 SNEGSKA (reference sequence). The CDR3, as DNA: TGCAGTGCTAGTGGAGGGCGGGTAAAACTGTTTTTT. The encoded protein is CSASGGRVKLFF.

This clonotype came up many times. As DNA, the CDR3 is TGTGCCAGCAGCCCCGGGACAGGAAATCAGCCCCAGCATTTT. It encodes CASSPGTGNQPQHF. The chain recombines TRBV7-9 with TRBJ1-5; 8 nucleotides agree with TRBD1. Per germline, CDR1 SEHNR and CDR2 FQNEAQ (reference sequence). V lost 5 bases and J lost 4; bases outside the gene matches: 4. The CDR3 is 14 amino acids.

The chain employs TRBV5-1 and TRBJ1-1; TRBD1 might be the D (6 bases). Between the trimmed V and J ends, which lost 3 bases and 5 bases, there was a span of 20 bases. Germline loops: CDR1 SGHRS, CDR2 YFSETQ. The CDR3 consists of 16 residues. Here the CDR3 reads CASSYLSGAWGTEAFF. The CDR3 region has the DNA TGCGCCAGCAGCTACCTCTCGGGGGCTTGGGGTACTGAAGCTTTCTTT.

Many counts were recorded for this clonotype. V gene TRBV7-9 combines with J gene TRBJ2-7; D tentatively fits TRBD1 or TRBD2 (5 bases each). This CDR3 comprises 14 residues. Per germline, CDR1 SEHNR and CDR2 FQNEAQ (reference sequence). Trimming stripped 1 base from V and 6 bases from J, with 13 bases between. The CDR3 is CASSLGGFGGEQYF. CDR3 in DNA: TGTGCCAGCAGCTTAGGAGGGTTTGGGGGCGAGCAGTACTTC.

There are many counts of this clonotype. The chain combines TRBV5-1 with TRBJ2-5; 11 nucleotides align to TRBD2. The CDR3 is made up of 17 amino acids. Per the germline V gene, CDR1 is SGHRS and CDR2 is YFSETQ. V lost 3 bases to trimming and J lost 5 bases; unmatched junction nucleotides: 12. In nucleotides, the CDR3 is TGCGCCAGCAGCTCCCGAACTAGCGGGAGACCCGTGGAGACCCAGTACTTC. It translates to CASSSRTSGRPVETQYF.

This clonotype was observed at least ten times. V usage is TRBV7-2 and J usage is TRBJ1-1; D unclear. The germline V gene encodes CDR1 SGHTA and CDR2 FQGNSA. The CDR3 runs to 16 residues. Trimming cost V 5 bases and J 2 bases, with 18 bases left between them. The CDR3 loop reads CASSPQKGLFNTEAFF. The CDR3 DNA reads TGTGCCAGCAGCCCCCAAAAAGGTCTTTTTAACACTGAAGCTTTCTTT. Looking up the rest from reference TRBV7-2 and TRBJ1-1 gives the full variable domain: GAGVSQSPSNKVTEKGKDVELRCDPISGHTALYWYRQSLGQGLEFLIYFQGNSAPDKSGLPSDRFSAERTGGSVSTLTIQRTQQEDSAVYLCASSPQKGLFNTEAFFGQGTRLTVV.

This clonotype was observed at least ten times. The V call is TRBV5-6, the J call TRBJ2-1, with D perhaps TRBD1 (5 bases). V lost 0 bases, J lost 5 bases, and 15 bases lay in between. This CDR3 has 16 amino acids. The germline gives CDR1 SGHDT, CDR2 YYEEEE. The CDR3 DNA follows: TGTGCCAGCAGCTTGGCCCAGAGACAGATGGACAATGAGCAGTTCTTC. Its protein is CASSLAQRQMDNEQFF.

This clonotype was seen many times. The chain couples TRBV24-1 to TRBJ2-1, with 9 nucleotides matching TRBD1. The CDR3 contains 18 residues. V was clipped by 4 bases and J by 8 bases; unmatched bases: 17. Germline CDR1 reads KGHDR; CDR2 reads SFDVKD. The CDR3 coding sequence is TGTGCCACCAGTGAAGCCCCCTCCGGGACAGGGAGGAGGGATGAGCAGTTCTTC. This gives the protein CATSEAPSGTGRRDEQFF.

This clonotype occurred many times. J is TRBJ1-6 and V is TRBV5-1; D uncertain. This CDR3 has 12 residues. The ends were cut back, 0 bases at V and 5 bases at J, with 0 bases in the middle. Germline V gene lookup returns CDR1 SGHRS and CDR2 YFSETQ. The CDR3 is CASSLDNSPLHF. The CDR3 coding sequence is TGCGCCAGCAGCTTGGATAATTCACCCCTCCACTTT.

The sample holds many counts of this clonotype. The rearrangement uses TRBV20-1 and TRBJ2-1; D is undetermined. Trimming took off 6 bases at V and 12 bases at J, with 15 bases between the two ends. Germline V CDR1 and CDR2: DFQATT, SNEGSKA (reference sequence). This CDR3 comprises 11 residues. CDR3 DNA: TGCAGTGCGGATCTTGAGTTTGGGCAGTTCTTC. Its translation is CSADLEFGQFF.

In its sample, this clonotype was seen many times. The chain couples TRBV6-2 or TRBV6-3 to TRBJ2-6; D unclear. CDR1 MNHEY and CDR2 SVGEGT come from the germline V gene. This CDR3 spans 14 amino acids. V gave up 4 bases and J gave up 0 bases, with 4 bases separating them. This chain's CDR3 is CASSSGSGANVLTF. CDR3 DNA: TGTGCCAGCAGTTCGGGCTCTGGGGCCAACGTCCTGACTTTC.

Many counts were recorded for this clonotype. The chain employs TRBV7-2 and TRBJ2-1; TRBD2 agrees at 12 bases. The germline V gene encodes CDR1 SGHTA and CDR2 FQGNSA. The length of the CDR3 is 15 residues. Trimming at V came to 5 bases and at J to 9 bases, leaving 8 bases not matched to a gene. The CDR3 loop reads CASSALAGGPGEQFF. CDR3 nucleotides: TGTGCCAGCAGCGCCCTAGCGGGGGGGCCGGGTGAGCAGTTCTTC.

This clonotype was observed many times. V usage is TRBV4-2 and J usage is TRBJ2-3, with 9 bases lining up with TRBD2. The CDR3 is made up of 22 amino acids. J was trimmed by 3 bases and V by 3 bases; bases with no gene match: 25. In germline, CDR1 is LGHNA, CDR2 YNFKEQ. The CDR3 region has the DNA TGTGCCAGCAGCCAGGTACCGCTCGTGGGTAGCGGGGGACCCCGGCGGACAGATACGCAGTATTTT. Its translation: CASSQVPLVGSGGPRRTDTQYF.

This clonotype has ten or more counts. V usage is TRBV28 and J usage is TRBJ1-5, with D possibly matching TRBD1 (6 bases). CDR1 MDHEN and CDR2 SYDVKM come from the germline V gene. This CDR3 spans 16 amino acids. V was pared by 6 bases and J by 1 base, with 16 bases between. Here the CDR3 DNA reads TGTGCCAGCAGGCCAAAACAGGGTTTAAGCAATCAGCCCCAGCATTTT. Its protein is CASRPKQGLSNQPQHF.

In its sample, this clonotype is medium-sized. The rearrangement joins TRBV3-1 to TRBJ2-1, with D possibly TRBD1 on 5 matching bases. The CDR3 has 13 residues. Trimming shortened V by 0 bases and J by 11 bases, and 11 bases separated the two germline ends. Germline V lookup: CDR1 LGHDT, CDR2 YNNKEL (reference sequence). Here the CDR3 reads CASSQDPQGQQFF. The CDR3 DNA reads TGTGCCAGCAGCCAAGACCCCCAGGGTCAGCAGTTCTTC.

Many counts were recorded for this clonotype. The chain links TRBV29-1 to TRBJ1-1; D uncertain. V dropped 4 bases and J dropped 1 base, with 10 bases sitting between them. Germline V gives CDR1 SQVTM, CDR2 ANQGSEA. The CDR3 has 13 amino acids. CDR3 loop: CSVVRQENTEAFF. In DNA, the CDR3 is TGCAGCGTTGTTCGGCAAGAGAACACTGAAGCTTTCTTT.

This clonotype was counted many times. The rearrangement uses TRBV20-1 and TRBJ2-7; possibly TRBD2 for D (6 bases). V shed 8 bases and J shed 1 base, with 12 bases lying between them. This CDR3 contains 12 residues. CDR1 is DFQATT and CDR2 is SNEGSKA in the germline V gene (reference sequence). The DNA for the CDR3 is TGCAGTCCCCGGGGGTTTTCCTACGAGCAGTACTTC. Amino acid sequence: CSPRGFSYEQYF.

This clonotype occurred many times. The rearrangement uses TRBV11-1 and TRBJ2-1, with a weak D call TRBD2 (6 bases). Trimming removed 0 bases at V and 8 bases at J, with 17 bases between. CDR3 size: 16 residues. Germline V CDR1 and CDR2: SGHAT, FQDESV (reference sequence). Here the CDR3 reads CASSLAGFQWGDEQFF. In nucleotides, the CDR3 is TGTGCCAGCAGCTTAGCGGGTTTCCAGTGGGGGGATGAGCAGTTCTTC.

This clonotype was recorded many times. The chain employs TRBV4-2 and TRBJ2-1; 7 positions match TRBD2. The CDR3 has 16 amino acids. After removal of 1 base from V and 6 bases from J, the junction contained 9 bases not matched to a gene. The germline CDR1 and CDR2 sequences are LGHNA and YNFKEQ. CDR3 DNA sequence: TGTGCCAGCAGCCAAGGCAGGACTAGTCGCCGCAATGAGCAGTTCTTC. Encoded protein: CASSQGRTSRRNEQFF.

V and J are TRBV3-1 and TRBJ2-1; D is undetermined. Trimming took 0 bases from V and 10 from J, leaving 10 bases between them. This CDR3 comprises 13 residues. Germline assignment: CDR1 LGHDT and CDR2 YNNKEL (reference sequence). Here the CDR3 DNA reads TGTGCCAGCAGCCAAGAGGCGATCGCAGAGCAGTTCTTC. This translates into CASSQEAIAEQFF.

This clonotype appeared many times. CDR3 DNA: TGCGCCAGCAGCAGGAAAGAAGGAGTAGTAAACTCCTACGAGCAGTACTTC. Amino acid sequence: CASSRKEGVVNSYEQYF. J is TRBJ2-7 and V is TRBV5-1, with no clear D. Per the germline V gene, CDR1 is SGHRS and CDR2 is YFSETQ. CDR3 length equals 17 residues. V lost 4 bases and J 0 bases, leaving 20 bases between the germline ends. The full variable domain, in which reference TRBV5-1 and TRBJ2-7 provide the parts outside the CDR3, is KAGVTQTPRYLIKTRGQQVTLSCSPISGHRSVSWYQQTPGQGLQFLFEYFSETQRNKGNFPGRFSGRQFSNSRSEMNVSTLELGDSALYLCASSRKEGVVNSYEQYFGPGTRLTVT.

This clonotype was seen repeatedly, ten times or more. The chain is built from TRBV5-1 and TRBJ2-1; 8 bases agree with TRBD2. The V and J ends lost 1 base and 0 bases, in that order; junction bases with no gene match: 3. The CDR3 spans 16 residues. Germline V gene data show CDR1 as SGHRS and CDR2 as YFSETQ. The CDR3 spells CASSLTSGSSYNEQFF. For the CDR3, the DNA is TGCGCCAGCAGCTTGACGAGCGGGAGCTCCTACAATGAGCAGTTCTTC.

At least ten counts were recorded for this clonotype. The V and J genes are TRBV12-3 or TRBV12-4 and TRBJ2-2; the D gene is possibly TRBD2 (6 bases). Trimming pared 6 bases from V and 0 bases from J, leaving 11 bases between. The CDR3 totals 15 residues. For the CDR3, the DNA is TGTGCCAGCAGACCGACGGGAGCGAACACCGGGGAGCTGTTTTTT. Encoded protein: CASRPTGANTGELFF.

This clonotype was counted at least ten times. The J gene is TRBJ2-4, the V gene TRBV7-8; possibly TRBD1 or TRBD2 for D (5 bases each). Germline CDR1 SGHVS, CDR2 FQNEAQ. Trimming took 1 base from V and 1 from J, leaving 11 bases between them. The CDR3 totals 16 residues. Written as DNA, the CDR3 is TGTGCCAGCAGCTTAGTTGGGGGAGCGGCCAAAAACATTCAGTACTTC. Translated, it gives CASSLVGGAAKNIQYF.

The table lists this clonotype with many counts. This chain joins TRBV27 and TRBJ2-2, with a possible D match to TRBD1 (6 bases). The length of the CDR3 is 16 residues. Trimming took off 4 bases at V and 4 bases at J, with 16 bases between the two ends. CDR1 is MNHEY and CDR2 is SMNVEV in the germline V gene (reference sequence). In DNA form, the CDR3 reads TGTGCCAGCAGTTCACCTCTCTGGGACATCACCGGGGAGCTGTTTTTT. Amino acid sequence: CASSSPLWDITGELFF.

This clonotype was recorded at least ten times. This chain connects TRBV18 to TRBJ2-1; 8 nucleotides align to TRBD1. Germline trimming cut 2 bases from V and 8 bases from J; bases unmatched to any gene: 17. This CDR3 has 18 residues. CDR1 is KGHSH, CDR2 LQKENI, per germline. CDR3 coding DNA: TGTGCCAGCTCACCAGCGACAGGGGTCGGGCAAAGGGGCGATGAGCAGTTCTTC. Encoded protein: CASSPATGVGQRGDEQFF.

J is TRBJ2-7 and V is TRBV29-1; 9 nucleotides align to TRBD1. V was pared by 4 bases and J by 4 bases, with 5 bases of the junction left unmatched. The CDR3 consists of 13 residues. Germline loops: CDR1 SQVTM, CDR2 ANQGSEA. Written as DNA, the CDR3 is TGCAGCGTTGGGACAGGGGCGCCGTACGAGCAGTACTTC. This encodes CSVGTGAPYEQYF.

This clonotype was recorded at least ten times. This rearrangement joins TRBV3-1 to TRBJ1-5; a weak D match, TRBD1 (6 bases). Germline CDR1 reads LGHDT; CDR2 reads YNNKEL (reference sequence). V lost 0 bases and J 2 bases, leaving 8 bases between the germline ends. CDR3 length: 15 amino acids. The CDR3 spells CASSQDRGRNQPQHF. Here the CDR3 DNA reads TGTGCCAGCAGCCAAGATCGGGGGCGCAATCAGCCCCAGCATTTT.

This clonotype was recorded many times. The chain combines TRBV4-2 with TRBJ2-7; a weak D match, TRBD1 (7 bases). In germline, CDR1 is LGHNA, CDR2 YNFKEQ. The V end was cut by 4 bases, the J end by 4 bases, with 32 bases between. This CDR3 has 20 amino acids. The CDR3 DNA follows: TGTGCCAGCAGCCCCCGCCTTTTGGGAGGACAGGCCCCAAGGGGGTACGAGCAGTACTTC. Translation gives CASSPRLLGGQAPRGYEQYF.